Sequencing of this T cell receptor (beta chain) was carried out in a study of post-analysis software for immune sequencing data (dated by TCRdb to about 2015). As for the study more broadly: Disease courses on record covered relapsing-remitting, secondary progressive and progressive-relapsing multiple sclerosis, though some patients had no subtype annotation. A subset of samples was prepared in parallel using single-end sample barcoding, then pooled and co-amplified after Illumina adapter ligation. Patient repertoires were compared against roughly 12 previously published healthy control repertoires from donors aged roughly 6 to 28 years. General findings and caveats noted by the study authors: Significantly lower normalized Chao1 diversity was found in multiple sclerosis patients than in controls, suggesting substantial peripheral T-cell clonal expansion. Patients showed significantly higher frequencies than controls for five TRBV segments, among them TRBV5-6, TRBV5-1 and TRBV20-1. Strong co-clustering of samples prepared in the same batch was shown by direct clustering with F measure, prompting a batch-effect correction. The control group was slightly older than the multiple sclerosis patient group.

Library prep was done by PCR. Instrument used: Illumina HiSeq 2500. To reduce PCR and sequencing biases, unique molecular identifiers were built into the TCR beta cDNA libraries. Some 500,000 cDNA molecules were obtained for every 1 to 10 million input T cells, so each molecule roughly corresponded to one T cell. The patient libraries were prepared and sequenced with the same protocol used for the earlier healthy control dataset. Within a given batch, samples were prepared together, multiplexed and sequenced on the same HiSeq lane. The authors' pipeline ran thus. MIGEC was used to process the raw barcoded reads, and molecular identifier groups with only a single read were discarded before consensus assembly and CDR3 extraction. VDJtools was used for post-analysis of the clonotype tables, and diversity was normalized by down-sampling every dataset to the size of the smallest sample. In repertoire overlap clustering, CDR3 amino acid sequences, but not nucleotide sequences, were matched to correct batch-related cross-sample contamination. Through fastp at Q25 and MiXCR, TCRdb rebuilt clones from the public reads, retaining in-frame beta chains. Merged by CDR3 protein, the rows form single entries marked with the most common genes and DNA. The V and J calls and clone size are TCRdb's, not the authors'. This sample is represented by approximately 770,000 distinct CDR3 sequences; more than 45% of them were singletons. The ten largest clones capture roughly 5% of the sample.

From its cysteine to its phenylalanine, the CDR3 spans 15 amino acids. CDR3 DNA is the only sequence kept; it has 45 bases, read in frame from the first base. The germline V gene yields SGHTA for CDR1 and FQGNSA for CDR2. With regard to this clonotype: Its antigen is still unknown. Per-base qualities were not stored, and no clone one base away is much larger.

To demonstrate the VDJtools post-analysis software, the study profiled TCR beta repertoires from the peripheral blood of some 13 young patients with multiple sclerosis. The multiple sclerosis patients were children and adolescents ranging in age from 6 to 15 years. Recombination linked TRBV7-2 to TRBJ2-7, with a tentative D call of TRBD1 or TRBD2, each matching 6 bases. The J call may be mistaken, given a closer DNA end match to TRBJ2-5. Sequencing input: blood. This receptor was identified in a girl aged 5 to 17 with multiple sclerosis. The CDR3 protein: CASSLGGAPLETQYF. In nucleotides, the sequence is TGTGCCAGCAGCTTAGGGGGGGCGCCGTTGGAGACCCAGTACTTC.